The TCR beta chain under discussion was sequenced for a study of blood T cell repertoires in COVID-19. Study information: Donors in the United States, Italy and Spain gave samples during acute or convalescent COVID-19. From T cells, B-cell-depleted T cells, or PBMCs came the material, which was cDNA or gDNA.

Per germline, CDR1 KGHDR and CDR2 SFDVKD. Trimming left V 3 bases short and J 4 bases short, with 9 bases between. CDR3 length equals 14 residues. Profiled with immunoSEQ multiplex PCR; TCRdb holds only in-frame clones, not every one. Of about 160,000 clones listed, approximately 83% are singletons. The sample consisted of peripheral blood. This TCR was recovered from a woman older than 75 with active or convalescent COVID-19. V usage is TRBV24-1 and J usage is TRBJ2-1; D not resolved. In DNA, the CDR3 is TGTGCCACCAGTGATCATAAACTATACAATGAGCAGTTCTTC. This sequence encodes CATSDHKLYNEQFF.